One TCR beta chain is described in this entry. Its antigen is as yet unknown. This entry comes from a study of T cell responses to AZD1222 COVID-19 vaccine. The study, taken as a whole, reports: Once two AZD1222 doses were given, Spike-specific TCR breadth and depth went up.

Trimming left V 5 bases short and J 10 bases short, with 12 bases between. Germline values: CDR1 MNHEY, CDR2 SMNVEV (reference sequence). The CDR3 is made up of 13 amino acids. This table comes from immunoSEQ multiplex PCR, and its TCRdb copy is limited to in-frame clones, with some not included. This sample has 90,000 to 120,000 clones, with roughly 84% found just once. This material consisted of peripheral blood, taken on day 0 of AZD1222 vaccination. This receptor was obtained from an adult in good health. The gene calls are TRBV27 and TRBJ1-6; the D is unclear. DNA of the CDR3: TGTGCCAGCAGTACGAAGATGGGATCACCCCTCCACTTT. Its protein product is CASSTKMGSPLHF.